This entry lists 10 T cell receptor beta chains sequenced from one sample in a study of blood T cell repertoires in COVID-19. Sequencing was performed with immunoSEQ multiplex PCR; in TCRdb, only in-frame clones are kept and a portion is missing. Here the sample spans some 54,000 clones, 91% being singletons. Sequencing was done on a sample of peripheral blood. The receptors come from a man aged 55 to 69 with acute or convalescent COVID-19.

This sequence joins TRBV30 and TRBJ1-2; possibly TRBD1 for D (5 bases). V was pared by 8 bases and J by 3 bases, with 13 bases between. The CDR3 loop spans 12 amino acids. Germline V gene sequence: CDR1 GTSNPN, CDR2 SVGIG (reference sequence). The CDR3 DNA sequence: TGTGCCGGCCCCGACAGCCACTATGGCTACACCTTC. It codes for CAGPDSHYGYTF.

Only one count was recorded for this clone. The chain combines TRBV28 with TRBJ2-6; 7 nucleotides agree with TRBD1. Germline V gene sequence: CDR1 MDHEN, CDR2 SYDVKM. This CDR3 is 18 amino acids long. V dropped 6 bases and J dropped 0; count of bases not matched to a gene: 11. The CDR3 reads CASRGTGVSFSGANVLTF. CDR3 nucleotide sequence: TGTGCCAGCAGGGGAACAGGGGTTTCTTTCTCTGGGGCCAACGTCCTGACTTTC. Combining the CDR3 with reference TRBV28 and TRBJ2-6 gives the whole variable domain DVKVTQSSRYLVKRTGEKVFLECVQDMDHENMFWYRQDPGLGLRLIYFSYDVKMKEKGDIPEGYSVSREKKERFSLILESASTNQTSMYLCASRGTGVSFSGANVLTFGAGSRLTVL.

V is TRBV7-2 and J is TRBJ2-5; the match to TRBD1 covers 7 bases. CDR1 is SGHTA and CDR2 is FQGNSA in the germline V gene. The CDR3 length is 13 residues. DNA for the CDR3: TGTGTCAGTGCCAGGGGGTACCAAGAGACCCAGTACTTC. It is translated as CVSARGYQETQYF.

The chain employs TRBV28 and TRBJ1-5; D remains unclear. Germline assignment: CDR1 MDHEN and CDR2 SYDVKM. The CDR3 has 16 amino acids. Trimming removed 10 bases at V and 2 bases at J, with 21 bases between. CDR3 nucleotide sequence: TGTGCCACCCTCAGTTTTAAGGACTGGGGCAATCAGCCCCAGCATTTT. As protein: CATLSFKDWGNQPQHF.

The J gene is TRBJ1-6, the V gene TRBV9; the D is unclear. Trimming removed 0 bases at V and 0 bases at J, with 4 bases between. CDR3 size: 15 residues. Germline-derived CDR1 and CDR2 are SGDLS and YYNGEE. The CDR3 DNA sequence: TGTGCCAGCAGCGTAGATAGCTCCTATAATTCACCCCTCCACTTT. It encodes CASSVDSSYNSPLHF.

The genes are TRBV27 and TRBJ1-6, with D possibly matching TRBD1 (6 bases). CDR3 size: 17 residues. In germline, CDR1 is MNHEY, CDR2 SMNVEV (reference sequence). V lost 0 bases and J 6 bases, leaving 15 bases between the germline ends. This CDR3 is CASSLSRGSVGNSPLHF. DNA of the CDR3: TGTGCCAGCAGTTTATCCAGGGGTTCCGTAGGTAATTCACCCCTCCACTTT.

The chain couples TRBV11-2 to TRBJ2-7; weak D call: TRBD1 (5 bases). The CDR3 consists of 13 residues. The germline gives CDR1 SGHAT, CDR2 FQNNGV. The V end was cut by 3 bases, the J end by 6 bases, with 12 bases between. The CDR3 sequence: CASSLASQGEQYF. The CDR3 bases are TGTGCCAGCAGCTTGGCCAGTCAGGGCGAGCAGTACTTC.

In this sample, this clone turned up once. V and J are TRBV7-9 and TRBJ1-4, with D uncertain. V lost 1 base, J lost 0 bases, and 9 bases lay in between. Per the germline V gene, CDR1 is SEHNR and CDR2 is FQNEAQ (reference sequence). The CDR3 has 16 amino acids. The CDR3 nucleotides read TGTGCCAGCAGCTTAGTCGGGAGCTCAACTAATGAAAAACTGTTTTTT. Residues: CASSLVGSSTNEKLFF.

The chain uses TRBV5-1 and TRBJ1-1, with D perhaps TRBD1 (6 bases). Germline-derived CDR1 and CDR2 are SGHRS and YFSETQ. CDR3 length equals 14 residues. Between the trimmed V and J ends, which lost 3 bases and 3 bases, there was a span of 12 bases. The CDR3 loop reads CASSSFQGYTEAFF. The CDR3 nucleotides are TGCGCCAGCAGCTCATTTCAGGGGTACACTGAAGCTTTCTTT.

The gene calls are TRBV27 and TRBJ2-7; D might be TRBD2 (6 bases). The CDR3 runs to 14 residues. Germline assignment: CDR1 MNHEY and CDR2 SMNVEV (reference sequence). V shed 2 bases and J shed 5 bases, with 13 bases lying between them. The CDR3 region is CASSLRGGADEQYF. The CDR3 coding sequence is TGTGCCAGCAGTTTAAGGGGAGGCGCCGACGAGCAGTACTTC.